Listed here are 27 T cell receptor beta chains from one sample, sequenced in a study of patients and donors after allogeneic stem cell transplantation. TCRdb used MiXCR to reprocess the RT-PCR reads, holding one entry per CDR3 protein. The repertoire has 10,000 to 13,000 distinct CDR3 sequences, under 25% of them found once; the top ten carry 40% to 65%. The sequenced sample consisted of blood, either unsorted or a sorted T cell fraction (not recorded which). These TCRs come from a human donor who was either an allogeneic HSCT recipient or a stem cell or donor lymphocyte infusion donor (not recorded which). It is not recorded whose cells these are; they may come from a transplant donor.

This clonotype was counted between two and nine times. The gene calls are TRBV5-1 and TRBJ1-1; 9 nucleotides match TRBD1. The CDR3 sequence is 14 residues long. The V and J ends lost 0 bases and 5 bases, in that order; junction bases with no gene match: 2. The V gene's germline CDR1 is SGHRS and CDR2 YFSETQ. The CDR3 sequence is CASSLGQGGTEAFF. For the CDR3, the DNA is TGCGCCAGCAGCTTGGGACAGGGGGGAACTGAAGCTTTCTTT.

The chain is built from TRBV4-1 and TRBJ1-1, with a weak D call TRBD1 (5 bases). This CDR3 contains 17 residues. Deletions cut 0 bases from V and 0 bases from J, with 14 bases between. In germline, CDR1 is MGHRA, CDR2 YSYEKL. CDR3 in DNA: TGCGCCAGCAGCCAAGAGGGGTCGACAGCTTTGAACACTGAAGCTTTCTTT. It translates to CASSQEGSTALNTEAFF.

This clonotype was recorded a few times. The V gene is TRBV7-9, the J gene TRBJ2-2; TRBD2 is a possible D gene (6 bases). The CDR3 spans 17 residues. V was clipped by 4 bases and J by 4 bases, with 19 bases between them. The germline V gene has CDR1 SEHNR and CDR2 FQNEAQ (reference sequence). The CDR3 here is CASSSRVSEGGTGELFF. The CDR3, as DNA: TGTGCCAGCAGCTCACGCGTTTCGGAGGGCGGCACCGGGGAGCTGTTTTTT.

This clonotype was detected a few times. The V call is TRBV5-1, the J call TRBJ2-7, with 8 positions matching TRBD1. Germline assignment: CDR1 SGHRS and CDR2 YFSETQ. This CDR3 contains 16 residues. The ends lost 0 bases at V and 0 bases at J; junction bases unmatched: 5. The CDR3 DNA reads TGCGCCAGCAGCTTGGCTGGGGGACAGGTCTCCTACGAGCAGTACTTC. Its protein product is CASSLAGGQVSYEQYF.

This clonotype was seen only a few times. The chain recombines TRBV29-1 with TRBJ1-2, with D perhaps matching TRBD1 (5 bases). Germline CDR1 is SQVTM and CDR2 is ANQGSEA. The CDR3 loop spans 12 amino acids. Trimming cost V 7 bases and J 5 bases, with 14 bases left between them. For the CDR3, the DNA is TGCAGCGACCAAGCGCCAGGGTATGGCTACACCTTC. It translates to CSDQAPGYGYTF.

CDR3 nucleotides: TGCAGTGCGGGGACCGGACAGCTTGGAAACACCATATATTTT. As protein: CSAGTGQLGNTIYF. The rearrangement joins TRBV20-1 to TRBJ1-3, with D perhaps TRBD1 (6 bases). Trimming shortened V by 6 bases and J by 3 bases, and 15 bases separated the two germline ends. The CDR3 sequence is 14 residues long. Per the germline V gene, CDR1 is DFQATT and CDR2 is SNEGSKA (reference sequence).

The chain has TRBV2 and TRBJ2-1; tentatively, D is TRBD1 or TRBD2 (5 bases each). This CDR3 has 13 amino acids. Looked up from germline, CDR1 is SNHLY and CDR2 is FYNNEI. The V gene lost 7 bases and the J gene lost 3 bases, with 10 bases spanning the gap. The CDR3 is CASTGDGYNEQFF. The CDR3 nucleotides are TGTGCCAGCACCGGGGACGGCTACAATGAGCAGTTCTTC.

V is TRBV27 and J is TRBJ1-3, with 8 bases that match TRBD1. This CDR3 has 14 amino acids. The V gene's germline CDR1 is MNHEY and CDR2 SMNVEV (reference sequence). Trimming at V came to 5 bases and at J to 2 bases, leaving 2 bases not matched to a gene. In nucleotides, the CDR3 is TGTGCCAGCAGTCTGACAGGGGCTGGAAACACCATATATTTT. It yields the protein CASSLTGAGNTIYF.

This clonotype occurred a few times. The CDR3 loop is CSARDSRLAGYNEQFF. The CDR3 bases are TGCAGTGCTAGAGATAGTCGGCTAGCGGGGTACAATGAGCAGTTCTTC. The chain joins TRBV20-1 to TRBJ2-1; 9 bases match TRBD2. The CDR3 totals 16 residues. Losses at the gene ends were 0 bases for V and 4 bases for J; bases not matched to a gene: 7. CDR1 is DFQATT, CDR2 SNEGSKA, per germline (reference sequence).

This clonotype was seen repeatedly, ten times or more. This sequence joins TRBV3-1 and TRBJ2-7; D may be TRBD2 (5 bases). The CDR3 totals 15 residues. Deletions cut 0 bases from V and 2 bases from J, with 11 bases between. Germline loops: CDR1 LGHDT, CDR2 YNNKEL (reference sequence). The CDR3 DNA follows: TGTGCCAGCAGCCAAGAGGGAGTGAGAGCCTACGAGCAGTACTTC. It yields the protein CASSQEGVRAYEQYF.

At least ten counts were recorded for this clonotype. The chain joins TRBV5-4 to TRBJ1-1; TRBD1 might be the D (6 bases). Trimming shortened V by 4 bases and J by 3 bases, and 13 bases separated the two germline ends. The CDR3 length is 14 residues. The germline CDR1 and CDR2 sequences are SGHNT and YYREEE (reference sequence). The chain's CDR3 is CASSQGKRDTEAFF. For the CDR3, the DNA is TGTGCCAGCAGCCAGGGGAAGCGGGACACTGAAGCTTTCTTT.

The rearrangement links TRBV4-1 to TRBJ1-2; D might be TRBD1 (5 bases). Trimming pared 4 bases from V and 4 bases from J, leaving 13 bases between. This CDR3 has 14 residues. Germline assignment: CDR1 MGHRA and CDR2 YSYEKL. The CDR3 region has the DNA TGCGCCAGCAGCCCTGGTCGGGGGGGCTATGGCTACACCTTC. Its protein product is CASSPGRGGYGYTF.

The J gene is TRBJ1-2, the V gene TRBV7-9; 9 bases are a match to TRBD1. The CDR3 runs 13 residues. Trimming at V came to 6 bases and at J to 6 bases, leaving 5 bases not matched to a gene. The germline V gene encodes CDR1 SEHNR and CDR2 FQNEAQ (reference sequence). In DNA form, the CDR3 reads TGTGCCAGCAGTTTGGGACAGGGTGATGGCTACACCTTC. As protein: CASSLGQGDGYTF.

The chain has TRBV11-2 and TRBJ1-6; D may be TRBD1 (6 bases). The CDR3 contains 15 residues. The germline CDR1 and CDR2 sequences are SGHAT and FQNNGV. Trimming pared 5 bases from V and 3 bases from J, leaving 11 bases between. The CDR3 DNA reads as TGTGCCAGCAGCCTGGGGGGGCTCTATAATTCACCCCTCCACTTT. This gives the protein CASSLGGLYNSPLHF.

This clonotype showed up many times. The J gene is TRBJ1-1, the V gene TRBV12-3 or TRBV12-4; 8 bases are a match to TRBD1. The CDR3 totals 15 residues. The trim removed 6 bases at V and 1 base at J, leaving 7 bases unmatched. This chain's CDR3 is CASSLDRAENTEAFF. The CDR3 nucleotides are TGTGCCAGCAGCTTGGACAGGGCGGAGAACACTGAAGCTTTCTTT.

This clonotype was observed a handful of times. The V and J genes are TRBV7-6 and TRBJ2-7; the match to TRBD2 covers 9 bases. Trimming at V came to 1 base and at J to 6 bases, leaving 1 base not matched to a gene. Germline V CDR1 and CDR2: SGHVS, FNYEAQ. There are 13 residues in the CDR3. CDR3 sequence (DNA): TGTGCCAGCAGCTTAGGTAGCGGGGGCGAGCAGTACTTC. Amino acids: CASSLGSGGEQYF.

V and J are TRBV30 and TRBJ1-1; perhaps TRBD1 as D (6 bases). The CDR3 length is 13 residues. V was pared by 2 bases and J by 1 base, with 8 bases between. Germline CDR1 GTSNPN, CDR2 SVGIG (reference sequence). The CDR3 coding sequence is TGTGCCTGGAGTATGGACAGGAACACTGAAGCTTTCTTT. It yields the protein CAWSMDRNTEAFF.

The chain combines TRBV12-3 or TRBV12-4 with TRBJ2-7; D may match TRBD1 or TRBD2 (5 bases each). The CDR3 has 14 residues. Trimming cost V 5 bases and J 4 bases, with 15 bases left between them. In DNA form, the CDR3 reads TGTGCCAGCAGTCACGGGATGGGGGTGTACGAGCAGTACTTC. It translates to CASSHGMGVYEQYF.

The rearrangement joins TRBV4-2 to TRBJ2-7; 8 bases line up with TRBD1. Trimming cost V 3 bases and J 2 bases; bases outside gene matches: 9. Germline CDR1 LGHNA, CDR2 YNFKEQ. The CDR3 has 16 amino acids. CDR3 sequence: CASSQGLGQEPYEQYF. The DNA for the CDR3 is TGTGCCAGCAGCCAGGGACTGGGACAGGAGCCCTACGAGCAGTACTTC.

This clonotype was counted a few times. In nucleotides, the CDR3 is TGTGCCAGCCGGGACAGCAATTCACCCCTCCACTTT. Protein: CASRDSNSPLHF. V is TRBV6-2 or TRBV6-3 and J is TRBJ1-6, with 7 bases identical to TRBD1. The V and J ends lost 8 bases and 7 bases, in that order; junction bases with no gene match: 2. Per the germline V gene, CDR1 is MNHEY and CDR2 is SVGEGT. The CDR3 length is 12 residues.

This clonotype was seen at least ten times. The junction differs from germline at one of its ends, possibly a read error. The chain recombines TRBV4-3 with TRBJ2-7; TRBD2 might be the D (6 bases). The germline gives CDR1 LGHNA, CDR2 YSLEER. The CDR3 spans 15 residues. The CDR3 nucleotides are TGCGCCAGCAGTCAAGGAGGGACGGGAGACTACGAGCAGTACTTC. Encoded protein: CASSQGGTGDYEQYF.

The chain links TRBV4-3 to TRBJ1-2; D is uncertain. This CDR3 contains 13 residues. Germline CDR1 is LGHNA and CDR2 is YSLEER. Trimming took 3 bases from V and 8 from J, leaving 13 bases between them. CDR3 nucleotide sequence: TGCGCCAGCAGCCAGATTGACGCCGCCGGCTACACCTTC. This translates into CASSQIDAAGYTF.

The chain links TRBV6-2 or TRBV6-3 to TRBJ2-1; 8 bases are a match to TRBD2. Germline V CDR1 and CDR2: MNHEY, SVGEGT. This CDR3 comprises 16 residues. Unmatched junction bases numbered 9, after V lost 0 bases and J lost 8 bases. The CDR3 sequence is CASSYSMGGGLDEQFF. The CDR3 DNA follows: TGTGCCAGCAGTTACTCGATGGGCGGGGGGCTAGATGAGCAGTTCTTC.

V and J are TRBV11-2 and TRBJ2-3; 7 bases are shared with TRBD1. CDR3 length: 15 residues. Germline values: CDR1 SGHAT, CDR2 FQNNGV. V was pared by 1 base and J by 5 bases, with 6 bases of the junction left unmatched. The CDR3 protein is CASSLGQGTEDTQYF. Written as DNA, the CDR3 is TGTGCCAGCAGCTTAGGACAGGGAACCGAAGATACGCAGTATTTT.

In its sample, this clonotype ranks as medium-sized (0.01 to 0.1%). The chain couples TRBV12-3 or TRBV12-4 to TRBJ1-1; maybe TRBD1 (6 bases). V lost 4 bases to trimming and J lost 4 bases, with 10 bases between them. CDR3 length equals 13 residues. CDR3 sequence reads: CASSSIQGTEAFF. The DNA of the CDR3 is TGTGCCAGCAGTTCGATACAGGGCACTGAAGCTTTCTTT.

This clonotype was detected only a few times. The J gene is TRBJ1-1, the V gene TRBV10-3, with D perhaps matching TRBD1 (5 bases). This CDR3 spans 13 amino acids. V lost 4 bases, J lost 8 bases, and 14 bases lay in between. Per the germline V gene, CDR1 is ENHRY and CDR2 is SYGVKD. This chain's CDR3 is CAISGGEASEAFF. Here the CDR3 DNA reads TGTGCCATCAGTGGGGGGGAGGCTTCGGAAGCTTTCTTT.

This clonotype was counted ten times or more. The rearrangement uses TRBV11-2 and TRBJ1-6; the match to TRBD1 covers 12 bases. This CDR3 comprises 19 residues. CDR1 and CDR2 (germline): SGHAT, FQNNGV. Losses at the gene ends were 2 bases for V and 9 bases for J; bases not matched to a gene: 14. For the CDR3, the DNA is TGTGCCAGCAGCTTAATAGGGACAGGGGGCGCACTAGGAAGTTCACCCCTCCACTTT. Translated, it gives CASSLIGTGGALGSSPLHF.